This passage covers 14 T cell receptor beta chains from one sample sequenced in a study of graft-versus-host responses after intestinal transplantation. Clones were sequenced by immunoSEQ multiplex PCR, and TCRdb holds only the in-frame ones, with some missing. Of fewer than 85,000 clones in the sample, 75% to 90% were seen once. No antigens are known for them. This specimen consisted of unstimulated CD4+ T cells sorted from spleen or lymph node cells, obtained before transplant. These receptors were collected from a human donor who was the organ donor for an intestinal transplant.

The chain is built from TRBV21-1 and TRBJ1-1; the table's D gene call, TRBD1, was not cross checked with the DNA. TRBV21-1 is listed as a pseudogene. This CDR3 is built from 12 residues. CDR3 protein: CASSRGAPEAFF. DNA of the CDR3: TGTGCCAGCAGCAGGGGCGCGCCTGAAGCTTTCTTT.

This clone was observed once. The J gene is TRBJ2-1, the V gene TRBV5-1; D unclear. From germline, CDR1 is SGHRS and CDR2 YFSETQ. The CDR3 spans 13 residues. Between the trimmed V and J ends, which lost 3 bases and 5 bases, there was a span of 9 bases. This chain's CDR3 is CASSWVAHNEQFF. The DNA of the CDR3 is TGCGCCAGCAGCTGGGTAGCCCACAATGAGCAGTTCTTC.

CDR3 protein: CASRHVVATLHHQPQHF. The CDR3 bases are TGTGCCAGCAGGCATGTCGTAGCTACATTGCATCATCAGCCCCAGCATTTT. The chain links TRBV21-1 to TRBJ1-5. TRBV21-1 is recorded as a pseudogene. CDR3 size: 17 residues.

This chain links TRBV4-1 with TRBJ2-1, with TRBD2 matching 8 bases. Trimming cost V 2 bases and J 7 bases; bases outside gene matches: 4. There are 14 residues in the CDR3. Germline CDR1 is MGHRA and CDR2 is YSYEKL. This chain's CDR3 is CASSQTGGPNEQFF. Written as DNA, the CDR3 is TGCGCCAGCAGCCAAACGGGGGGGCCGAATGAGCAGTTCTTC.

The genes are TRBV9 and TRBJ2-3, with 14 bases identical to TRBD2. V lost 2 bases, J lost 5 bases, and 1 base stayed unmatched. This CDR3 has 15 amino acids. Germline V gives CDR1 SGDLS, CDR2 YYNGEE. CDR3 sequence: CASSVGTSGGDTQYF. As DNA, the CDR3 is TGTGCCAGCAGCGTCGGGACTAGCGGGGGAGATACGCAGTATTTT.

V is TRBV6-5 and J is TRBJ1-3, with D possibly TRBD1 on 5 matching bases. V was shortened by 4 bases and J by 2 bases, with 15 bases between the two germline ends. The length of the CDR3 is 16 residues. Germline V gene lookup returns CDR1 MNHEY and CDR2 SVGAGI. CDR3 sequence: CASSSPRAPAGNTIYF. The CDR3 nucleotides are TGTGCCAGCAGTTCACCCAGGGCTCCGGCTGGAAACACCATATATTTT.

The chain links TRBV7-9 to TRBJ2-5; TRBD1 is a possible D gene (5 bases). CDR1 is SEHNR and CDR2 is FQNEAQ in the germline V gene (reference sequence). V lost 1 base and J 1 base, leaving 22 bases between the germline ends. The length of the CDR3 is 19 residues. The CDR3 bases are TGTGCCAGCAGCTTAGGGGTTAGGACAACCTTTAGCCCCCAAGAGACCCAGTACTTC. Translated, it gives CASSLGVRTTFSPQETQYF.

The V call is TRBV30, the J call TRBJ1-2; D may be TRBD1 (5 bases). Germline V gene sequence: CDR1 GTSNPN, CDR2 SVGIG (reference sequence). V lost 6 bases to trimming and J lost 8 bases, with 13 bases between them. The CDR3 is made up of 11 amino acids. CDR3 sequence (DNA): TGTGCCTGTGCTGGGGGAGGGGGCTACACCTTC. Protein sequence: CACAGGGGYTF.

This clone was seen just once. V usage is TRBV5-1 and J usage is TRBJ1-4; TRBD1 matches 9 bases. The V segment lost 4 bases and the J segment 8 bases; nucleotides outside the gene matches: 9. The CDR3 consists of 15 residues. The germline CDR1 and CDR2 sequences are SGHRS and YFSETQ. CDR3 loop: CASSPQGARGEKLFF. The DNA for the CDR3 is TGCGCCAGCAGCCCACAGGGGGCGCGTGGGGAAAAACTGTTTTTT.

As to this clone: The sample has other DNA sequences that encode this CDR3 too. The genes are TRBV30 and TRBJ1-3; TRBD1 matches 9 bases. The CDR3 consists of 14 residues. CDR1 is GTSNPN, CDR2 SVGIG, per germline (reference sequence). V was pared by 2 bases and J by 3 bases, with 2 bases of the junction left unmatched. DNA for the CDR3: TGTGCCTGGAGTACAGGGGGCGGTGGAAACACCATATATTTT. Its protein product is CAWSTGGGGNTIYF.

The V gene is TRBV25-1, the J gene TRBJ2-5; 9 bases agree with TRBD2. The J segment lost 2 bases and the V segment lost 2 bases, leaving 3 bases of the junction unmatched. Germline values: CDR1 MGHDK, CDR2 SYGVNS. The CDR3 totals 15 residues. In DNA form, the CDR3 reads TGTGCCAGCAGTGAAAGTAGCGGGGGACAAGAGACCCAGTACTTC. Protein product: CASSESSGGQETQYF.

The CDR3 DNA sequence: TGTGCCAGCCGGACAGGGGGCAGGCAGCCCCAGCATTTT. This sequence encodes CASRTGGRQPQHF. The chain employs TRBV28 and TRBJ1-5; the match to TRBD1 covers 11 bases. The CDR3 runs 13 residues. Germline assignment: CDR1 MDHEN and CDR2 SYDVKM. Trimming cost V 8 bases and J 7 bases; bases outside gene matches: 4.

The CDR3 nucleotides are TGCGCCAGCAGCCGGCTAGCACAGAACACCGGGGAGCTGTTTTTT. Amino acid sequence: CASSRLAQNTGELFF. The gene calls are TRBV5-1 and TRBJ2-2; weak D call: TRBD2 (5 bases). CDR1 and CDR2 from the germline V gene are SGHRS and YFSETQ. This CDR3 has 15 amino acids. V lost 4 bases, J lost 1 base, and 11 bases lay in between.

V is TRBV6-1 and J is TRBJ2-2, with D maybe TRBD1 (5 bases). V dropped 5 bases and J dropped 1 base, with 11 bases sitting between them. The CDR3 totals 15 residues. Germline assignment: CDR1 MNHNS and CDR2 SASEGT. The CDR3 is CASSPGGQNTGELFF. The CDR3 nucleotides are TGTGCCAGCAGTCCAGGCGGACAGAACACCGGGGAGCTGTTTTTT.